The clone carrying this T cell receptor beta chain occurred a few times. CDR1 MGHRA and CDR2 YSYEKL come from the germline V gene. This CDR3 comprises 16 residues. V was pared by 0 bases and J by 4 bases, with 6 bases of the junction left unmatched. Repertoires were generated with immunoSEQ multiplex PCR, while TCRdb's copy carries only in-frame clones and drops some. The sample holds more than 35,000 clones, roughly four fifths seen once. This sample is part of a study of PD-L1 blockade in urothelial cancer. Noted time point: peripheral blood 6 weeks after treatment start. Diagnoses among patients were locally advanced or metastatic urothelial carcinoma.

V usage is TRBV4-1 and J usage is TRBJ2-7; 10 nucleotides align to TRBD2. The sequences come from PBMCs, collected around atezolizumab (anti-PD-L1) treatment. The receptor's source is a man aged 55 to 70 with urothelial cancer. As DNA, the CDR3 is TGCGCCAGCAGCCAAGAGGGGCTAGCGGGAGAGTACGAGCAGTACTTC. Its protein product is CASSQEGLAGEYEQYF.